Here is one T cell receptor (beta chain) with its context. The sample belongs to a study of blood T cell repertoires in COVID-19. Overall study context: PBMCs, B-cell-depleted T cells, or T cells provided the cDNA or gDNA that made up the material.

J gave up 8 bases and V 7 bases, and 12 bases lay outside the gene matches. Germline V gives CDR1 MDHEN, CDR2 SYDVKM. CDR3 length: 15 residues. This table comes from immunoSEQ multiplex PCR, and its TCRdb copy is limited to in-frame clones, with some not included. The table shows hundreds of thousands of clones, with 85% occurring only once. The TCR comes from a woman younger than 30 with acute or convalescent COVID-19. This rearrangement joins TRBV28 to TRBJ2-1; 9 positions match TRBD2. Sequencing used peripheral blood. CDR3 nucleotides: TGTGCCAGCATCGGCGGGAGGGCCAGGATGGATGAGCAGTTCTTC. Amino acids: CASIGGRARMDEQFF.